The rows below give T cell receptor beta chains drawn from one sample of a study of cytomegalovirus exposure and HLA in healthy donors. TCRdb keeps only in-frame clones here, not all; method: immunoSEQ multiplex PCR. Of 150,000 to 200,000 clones in the sample, roughly 86% were seen once. The sequencing input was PBMCs. The receptor source for this set is a man younger than 30 in good health and CMV-seropositive. The CDR3 runs from the conserved cysteine through the conserved F or W. D genes are given only for firm matches. Clone size appears in some rows only: once, few, many, or a class for an expanded clone.

TRBD1,TRBJ1-2,NA,TRBV7-8,TGTGCCAGCAGCCCAGACGGACAGGGCGGCTACGGCTACACCTTC,CASSPDGQGGYGYTF
TRBD1,TRBJ1-1,NA,TRBV28,TGTGCCAGCATTTCGACAGGGGCCCGAACTGAAGCTTTCTTT,CASISTGARTEAFF
NA,TRBJ2-7,NA,TRBV6-5,TGTGCCAGCACCCTAAGGGACACTTCGGGGGAGCAGTACTTC,CASTLRDTSGEQYF
NA,TRBJ2-7,once,TRBV7-8,TGTGCCAGCGGCCGCGGACAGAAGGGGTACGAGCAGTACTTC,CASGRGQKGYEQYF
NA,TRBJ2-3,once,TRBV30,TGTGCCTCCACAGGGACATACACAGATACGCAGTATTTT,CASTGTYTDTQYF
NA,TRBJ1-3,NA,TRBV14,TGTGCCAGCAGCATTAGAGAGGACTCTGGAAACACCATATATTTT,CASSIREDSGNTIYF
NA,TRBJ1-3,NA,TRBV6-1,TGTGCCAGCAGTGAACAGGGAAACACCATATATTTT,CASSEQGNTIYF
TRBD1,TRBJ1-4,NA,TRBV5-1,TGCGCCAGCAGCTTGGGACAGGGGGGAGAAAAACTGTTTTTT,CASSLGQGGEKLFF
TRBD2,TRBJ2-1,NA,TRBV19,TGTGCCAGTAGTACCTACGTCGATGGGGGAGGGAGGTACAATGAGCAGTTCTTC,CASSTYVDGGGRYNEQFF
TRBD2,TRBJ2-7,once,TRBV5-4,TGTGCCAGCAGCCCGGGACTAGCGGGAGGTCAGTCCTACGAGCAGTACTTC,CASSPGLAGGQSYEQYF
NA,TRBJ2-5,NA,TRBV5-6,TGTGCCAGCAGCTTGTCAGGGATCGGAGAGACCCAGTACTTC,CASSLSGIGETQYF
NA,TRBJ2-1,NA,TRBV5-1,TGCGCCAGCAGCTTGTCAATAGCCCCTTACAATGAGCAGTTCTTC,CASSLSIAPYNEQFF
TRBD2,TRBJ2-3,NA,TRBV25-1,TGTGCCAGCAGTGGCGGACTAGCAGATACGCAGTATTTT,CASSGGLADTQYF
NA,TRBJ2-3,NA,TRBV6-6,TGTGCCAGCACGGGTAACGAAGATACGCAGTATTTT,CASTGNEDTQYF
NA,TRBJ2-1,NA,TRBV7-3,TGTGCCAGCAGCAAGACTAGTAACAATGAGCAGTTCTTC,CASSKTSNNEQFF
TRBD2,TRBJ2-1,NA,TRBV27,TGTGCCAGCAGTTTAGGGACTAGCAGTTACAATGAGCAGTTCTTC,CASSLGTSSYNEQFF
TRBD1,TRBJ1-2,NA,TRBV19,TGTGCCAGTAGTGGTCCCCCTAACAGGGGGCTCGACTATGGCTACACCTTC,CASSGPPNRGLDYGYTF
TRBD1,TRBJ1-1,NA,TRBV29-1,TGCAGCGCCGGACAGGGGAGGAACACTGAAGCTTTCTTT,CSAGQGRNTEAFF
TRBD1,TRBJ2-3,NA,TRBV5-1,TGCGCCAGCAGCTTGGACAGGGGGCCAGATACGCAGTATTTT,CASSLDRGPDTQYF
NA,TRBJ2-7,NA,TRBV21-1,TGTGCCAGCAGACCACCGCGGGGACAGGATTACGAGCAGTACTTC,CASRPPRGQDYEQYF
TRBD1,TRBJ1-5,NA,TRBV10-2,TGCGCCAGCAGTCTAACAGGGGCTCAGCCCCAGCATTTT,CASSLTGAQPQHF
NA,TRBJ2-3,NA,TRBV29-1,TGCAGCGTCGAGGGTGATATAGACAGCACAGATACGCAGTATTTT,CSVEGDIDSTDTQYF
TRBD2,TRBJ2-7,NA,TRBV6-5,TGTGCCAGCAGTTACTCGCGGCTAGCGGGGTCCTACGAGCAGTACTTC,CASSYSRLAGSYEQYF
TRBD1,TRBJ1-2,NA,TRBV10-2,TGCGCCAGCAGCGACAACGGACAGGGGGATGGCTACACCTTC,CASSDNGQGDGYTF
TRBD1,TRBJ2-3,NA,TRBV9,TGTGCCAGCAGCCCGTCCCGGGACAGCCTCACAGATACGCAGTATTTT,CASSPSRDSLTDTQYF
TRBD2,TRBJ2-7,NA,TRBV7-2,TGTGCCAGCAGCTTTGCCACCGGGACTAGTAGTATCGAGCAGTACTTC,CASSFATGTSSIEQYF
NA,TRBJ2-2,NA,TRBV6-6,TGTGCCAGCAACAGAGGTGCGGGGCGCGGCACCGGGGAGCTGTTTTTT,CASNRGAGRGTGELFF
TRBD2,TRBJ2-3,NA,TRBV6-4,TGTGCCAGCAGTTTTGGACTAGGCACAGATACGCAGTATTTT,CASSFGLGTDTQYF
NA,TRBJ2-1,NA,TRBV7-6,TGTGCCAGCAGCTCAGGACAGTTTACTGAGCAGTTCTTC,CASSSGQFTEQFF
NA,TRBJ1-4,NA,TRBV5-1,TGCGCCAGCAGCTTGGCACAGGGTGTTGAAAAACTGTTTTTT,CASSLAQGVEKLFF
TRBD1,TRBJ2-1,once,TRBV2,TGTGCCTCCCGGCGGGACAGGTACAATGAGCAGTTCTTC,CASRRDRYNEQFF
TRBD1,TRBJ1-5,NA,TRBV2,TGTGCCAGCAGGAGACAGGGTGGGTATAGCAATCAGCCCCAGCATTTT,CASRRQGGYSNQPQHF
TRBD2,TRBJ2-1,NA,TRBV28,TGTGCCAGCAGTTCCCTCGCTTTCGCGGGAGTCTACAATGAGCAGTTCTTC,CASSSLAFAGVYNEQFF
TRBD2,TRBJ2-2,NA,TRBV5-1,TGCGCCAGCAGCTTGGCCCCTCGGACTAGCGGGAACACCGGGGAGCTGTTTTTT,CASSLAPRTSGNTGELFF
NA,TRBJ2-1,NA,TRBV7-9,TGTGCCAGCAGGGACGCTAGCGACAATGAGCAGTTCTTC,CASRDASDNEQFF
NA,TRBJ1-3,NA,TRBV5-4,TGTGCCAGCAGCCGGTTGGGGAGCTCTGGAAACACCATATATTTT,CASSRLGSSGNTIYF
TRBD1,TRBJ1-3,NA,TRBV9,TGTGCCAGCAGCGTAACGGGGACAGGGGCGGGCTCTGGAAACACCATATATTTT,CASSVTGTGAGSGNTIYF
NA,TRBJ2-1,NA,TRBV11-3,TGTGCCAGCAGCGGGAACAGGGAAAAGCATGAGCAGTTCTTC,CASSGNREKHEQFF
NA,TRBJ2-7,NA,TRBV11-3,TGTGCCAGCAGCTTAGGAACAACCCGCGCGGGGGAGCAGTACTTC,CASSLGTTRAGEQYF
TRBD1,TRBJ1-1,NA,TRBV30,TGTGCCTGGAGGAAACAGGGGGGTGGAACTGAAGCTTTCTTT,CAWRKQGGGTEAFF
NA,TRBJ2-7,once,TRBV6-1,TGTGCCGGACAGTCCGGGCCAGCTAGAGGTCACGAGCAGTACTTC,CAGQSGPARGHEQYF
NA,TRBJ2-7,NA,TRBV4-1,TGCGCCAGCAGCCAAGATACGGCAGGCACCCCCTACGAGCAGTACTTC,CASSQDTAGTPYEQYF
TRBD2,TRBJ2-1,NA,TRBV11-3,TGTGCCAGCAGCCCAGCGGGAAATGAGCAGTTCTTC,CASSPAGNEQFF
NA,TRBJ2-7,NA,TRBV30,TGTGCCTGGAGTGGGCAGTTTAATTTGATCGCCTACGAGCAGTACTTC,CAWSGQFNLIAYEQYF
NA,TRBJ2-7,NA,TRBV7-2,TGTGCCAGCAGCTTACATAGCTCCTACGAGCAGTACTTC,CASSLHSSYEQYF